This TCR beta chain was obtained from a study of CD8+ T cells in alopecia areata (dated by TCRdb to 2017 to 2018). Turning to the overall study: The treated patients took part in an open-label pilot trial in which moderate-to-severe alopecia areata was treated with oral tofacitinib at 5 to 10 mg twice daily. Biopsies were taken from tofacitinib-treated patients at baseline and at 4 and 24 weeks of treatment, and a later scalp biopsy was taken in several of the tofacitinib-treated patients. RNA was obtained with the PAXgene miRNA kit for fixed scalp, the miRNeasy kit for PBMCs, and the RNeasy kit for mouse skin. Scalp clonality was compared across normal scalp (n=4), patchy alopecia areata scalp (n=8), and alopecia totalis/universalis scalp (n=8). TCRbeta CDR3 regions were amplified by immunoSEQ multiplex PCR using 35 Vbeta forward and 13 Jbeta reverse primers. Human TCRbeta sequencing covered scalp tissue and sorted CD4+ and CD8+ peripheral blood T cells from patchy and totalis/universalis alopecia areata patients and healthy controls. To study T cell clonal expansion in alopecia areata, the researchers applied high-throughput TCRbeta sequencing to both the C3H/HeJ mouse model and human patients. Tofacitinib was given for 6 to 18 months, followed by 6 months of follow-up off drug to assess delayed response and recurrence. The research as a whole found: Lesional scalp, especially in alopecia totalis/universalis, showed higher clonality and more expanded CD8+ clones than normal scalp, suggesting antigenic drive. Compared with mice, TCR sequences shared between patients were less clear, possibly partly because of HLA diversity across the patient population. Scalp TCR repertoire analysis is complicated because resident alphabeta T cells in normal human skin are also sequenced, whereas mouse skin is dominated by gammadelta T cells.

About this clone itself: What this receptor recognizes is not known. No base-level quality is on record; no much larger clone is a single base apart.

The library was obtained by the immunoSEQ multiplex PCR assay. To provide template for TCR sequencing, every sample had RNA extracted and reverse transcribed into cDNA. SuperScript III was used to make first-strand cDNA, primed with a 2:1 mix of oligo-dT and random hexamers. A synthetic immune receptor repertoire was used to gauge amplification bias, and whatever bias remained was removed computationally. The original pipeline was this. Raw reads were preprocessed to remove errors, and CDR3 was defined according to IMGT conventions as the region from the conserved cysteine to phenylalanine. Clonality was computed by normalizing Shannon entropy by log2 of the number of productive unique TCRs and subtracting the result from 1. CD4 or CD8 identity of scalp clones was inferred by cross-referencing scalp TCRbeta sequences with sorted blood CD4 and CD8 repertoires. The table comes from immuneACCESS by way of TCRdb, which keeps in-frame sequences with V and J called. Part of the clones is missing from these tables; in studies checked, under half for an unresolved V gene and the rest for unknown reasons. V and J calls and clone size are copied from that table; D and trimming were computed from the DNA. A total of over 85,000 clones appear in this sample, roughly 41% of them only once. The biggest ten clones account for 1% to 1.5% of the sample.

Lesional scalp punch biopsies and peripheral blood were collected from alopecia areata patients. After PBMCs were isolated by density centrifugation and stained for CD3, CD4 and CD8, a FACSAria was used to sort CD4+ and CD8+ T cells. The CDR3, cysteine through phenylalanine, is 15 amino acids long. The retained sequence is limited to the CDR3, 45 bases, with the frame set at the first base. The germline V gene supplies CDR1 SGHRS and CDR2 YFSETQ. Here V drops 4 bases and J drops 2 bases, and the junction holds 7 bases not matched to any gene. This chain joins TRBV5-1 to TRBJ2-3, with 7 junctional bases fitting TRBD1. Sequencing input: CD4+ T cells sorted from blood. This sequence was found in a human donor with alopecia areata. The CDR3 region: CASSPGTAITDTQYF. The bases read TGCGCCAGCAGCCCCGGGACAGCTATCACAGATACGCAGTATTTT.